The rows below give T cell receptor beta chains drawn from one sample of a study of cytomegalovirus exposure and HLA in healthy donors. The repertoire was sequenced with immunoSEQ multiplex PCR; TCRdb's copy has only in-frame clones and lacks some. The table shows 160,000 or so clones, with more than 65% occurring only once. Sequencing used PBMCs. The source of these receptors is a man aged 25 to 40 in good health and CMV-seronegative. Both conserved end residues are part of each CDR3. The D gene is left open where the match is weak. Rows may omit the clone size; those that give it use once, few, many or a size class.

v_call,d_call,clone_size,j_call,cdr3_aa,cdr3_nt
TRBV16,-,-,TRBJ1-1,CASSQYGGGNEAFF,TGTGCCAGCAGCCAATACGGGGGAGGGAATGAAGCTTTCTTT
TRBV5-1,-,-,TRBJ2-5,CASSLGRGTQYF,TGCGCCAGCAGCTTGGGGCGAGGGACCCAGTACTTC
TRBV2,TRBD1,-,TRBJ1-5,CASTTDRTNQPQHF,TGTGCCAGCACCACGGACAGGACAAATCAGCCCCAGCATTTT
TRBV7-2,TRBD2,-,TRBJ2-1,CASSLGPAGAYNEQFF,TGTGCCAGCAGCTTAGGGCCAGCGGGAGCCTACAATGAGCAGTTCTTC
TRBV7-2,-,-,TRBJ1-5,CASSLVGGNQPQHF,TGTGCCAGCAGCTTAGTGGGGGGAAATCAGCCCCAGCATTTT
TRBV25-1,-,-,TRBJ1-2,CASSGVYSYGYTF,TGTGCCAGCAGTGGTGTATACAGCTATGGCTACACCTTC
TRBV4-1,-,-,TRBJ2-7,CASSQGVFYYEQYF,TGCGCCAGCAGCCAAGGCGTCTTTTACTACGAGCAGTACTTC
TRBV6-5,TRBD1,-,TRBJ2-7,CASRQGVYYEQYF,TGTGCCAGCAGACAGGGGGTGTACTACGAGCAGTACTTC
TRBV7-3,-,-,TRBJ1-2,CASSPQGTNYGYTF,TGTGCCAGCAGCCCACAGGGTACTAACTATGGCTACACCTTC
TRBV7-7,TRBD2,once,TRBJ2-3,CASSRTSGIDTQYF,TGTGCTAGCAGTCGGACTAGCGGTATAGATACGCAGTATTTT
TRBV10-3,-,-,TRBJ1-4,CATRERETNEKLFF,TGTGCCACAAGGGAGAGGGAAACTAATGAAAAACTGTTTTTT
TRBV27,-,-,TRBJ2-3,CASPVCVEQGQDTQYF,TGTGCCAGTCCTGTCTGTGTAGAACAGGGCCAAGATACGCAGTATTTT
TRBV7-8,TRBD1,-,TRBJ2-7,CASSLEGTGRYEQYF,TGTGCCAGCAGCTTAGAAGGGACAGGGCGCTACGAGCAGTACTTC
TRBV20-1,-,few,TRBJ2-1,CSARDQQSQFF,TGCAGTGCTAGAGATCAACAGAGTCAGTTCTTC
TRBV9,TRBD1,-,TRBJ2-2,CASTTQGPGELFF,TGTGCCAGCACCACACAGGGGCCCGGGGAGCTGTTTTTT
TRBV18,-,-,TRBJ2-6,CASSLTSGANVLTF,TGTGCCAGCTCACTTACTTCTGGGGCCAACGTCCTGACTTTC
TRBV18,-,once,TRBJ2-7,CASSPPSSYEQYF,TGTGCCAGCTCACCTCCCAGCTCCTACGAGCAGTACTTC
TRBV30,TRBD1,-,TRBJ1-5,CAWAPDRGRRQPQHF,TGTGCCTGGGCCCCGGACAGGGGGCGCAGGCAGCCCCAGCATTTT
TRBV6-5,TRBD1,-,TRBJ1-2,CASSYSDRVMNGYTF,TGTGCCAGCAGTTACTCGGACAGGGTAATGAATGGCTACACCTTC
TRBV28,-,-,TRBJ2-7,CASSFLPGTETYEQYF,TGTGCCAGCAGTTTCCTCCCCGGGACTGAAACCTACGAGCAGTACTTC
TRBV2,-,-,TRBJ1-5,CASGDGQPNQPQHF,TGTGCCAGCGGGGATGGACAGCCGAATCAGCCCCAGCATTTT
TRBV19,TRBD1,-,TRBJ1-5,CASSTQGAGQPQHF,TGTGCCAGTAGTACACAGGGGGCTGGTCAGCCCCAGCATTTT
TRBV28,TRBD1,-,TRBJ1-2,CASTPGQQNDGYTF,TGTGCCAGCACCCCGGGACAGCAAAACGATGGCTACACCTTC
TRBV30,-,-,TRBJ1-3,CACRIVGGLGNTIYF,TGTGCCTGCAGAATCGTCGGGGGGCTTGGAAACACCATATATTTT
TRBV20-1,-,-,TRBJ2-7,CSASLGEAQYF,TGCAGTGCTAGTCTTGGGGAGGCGCAGTACTTC
TRBV5-6,TRBD1,-,TRBJ2-1,CASDRGFHEQFF,TGTGCCAGCGACAGGGGATTCCATGAGCAGTTCTTC
TRBV7-9,TRBD2,-,TRBJ2-3,CASSLDLAGPSTDTQYF,TGTGCCAGCAGCTTAGATCTAGCGGGACCTAGCACAGATACGCAGTATTTT
TRBV4-1,TRBD1,-,TRBJ1-5,CASSQEGTDPARRRPQHF,TGCGCCAGCAGCCAAGAAGGGACAGATCCGGCCCGACGACGGCCCCAGCATTTT
TRBV19,-,few,TRBJ2-3,CASSTSSARDTQYF,TGTGCCAGTAGCACATCTAGCGCCAGAGATACGCAGTATTTT
TRBV4-1,-,-,TRBJ2-7,CASSGSGRQGFSYEQYF,TGCGCCAGCAGCGGATCGGGGCGGCAGGGGTTTTCCTACGAGCAGTACTTC
TRBV7-3,-,-,TRBJ2-1,CASSKATDNEQFF,TGTGCCAGCAGCAAGGCGACTGACAATGAGCAGTTCTTC
TRBV7-7,TRBD2,-,TRBJ2-5,CASSPRLAAGETQYF,TGTGCTAGCAGCCCACGACTAGCAGCGGGGGAGACCCAGTACTTC
TRBV11-2,TRBD1,once,TRBJ1-3,CASSQTGSGNTIYF,TGTGCCAGCAGCCAGACAGGGTCTGGAAACACCATATATTTT
TRBV5-4,TRBD2,-,TRBJ2-7,CASSRPSGTYEQYF,TGTGCCAGCAGCCGCCCTAGCGGTACCTACGAGCAGTACTTC
TRBV5-6,-,-,TRBJ2-7,CASSLGPLGGYEQYF,TGTGCCAGCAGCTTGGGCCCCCTGGGGGGTTACGAGCAGTACTTC
TRBV9,-,-,TRBJ2-2,CASSVVRDTGELFF,TGTGCCAGCAGCGTAGTGCGGGACACCGGGGAGCTGTTTTTT
TRBV7-9,-,-,TRBJ2-3,CASSPHTDTQYF,TGTGCCAGCAGCCCCCACACAGATACGCAGTATTTT
TRBV11-3,-,-,TRBJ2-2,CASSSTGTPGEGGELFF,TGTGCCAGCAGCTCGACAGGGACCCCGGGAGAGGGCGGGGAGCTGTTTTTT
TRBV28,TRBD1,-,TRBJ2-1,CASTLTGTGSINEQFF,TGTGCCAGCACCTTAACCGGGACAGGGTCTATCAATGAGCAGTTCTTC
TRBV7-9,TRBD1,-,TRBJ2-1,CASSRTGVNEQFF,TGTGCCAGCAGCAGAACAGGGGTCAATGAGCAGTTCTTC
TRBV7-2,-,-,TRBJ2-2,CASSSPTVNTGELFF,TGTGCCAGCAGCTCACCGACAGTTAACACCGGGGAGCTGTTTTTT
TRBV5-4,TRBD2,-,TRBJ2-7,CASSPPSGTYEQYF,TGTGCCAGCAGCCCCCCCAGCGGGACCTACGAGCAGTACTTC
TRBV7-3,TRBD2,-,TRBJ2-7,CASSPGPGLGYEQYF,TGTGCCAGCAGCCCCGGGCCGGGACTAGGCTACGAGCAGTACTTC
TRBV18,TRBD1,-,TRBJ2-1,CASSPQGADNEQFF,TGTGCCAGCTCACCACAGGGGGCGGACAATGAGCAGTTCTTC
TRBV7-2,-,-,TRBJ2-5,CASSWDYQETQYF,TGTGCCAGCAGCTGGGACTACCAAGAGACCCAGTACTTC
TRBV19,-,-,TRBJ1-5,CASSIITLGRQPQHF,TGTGCCAGTAGTATAATAACCCTTGGCAGACAGCCCCAGCATTTT
TRBV7-9,-,-,TRBJ2-7,CASSLELPSEQYF,TGTGCCAGCAGCTTAGAACTCCCCTCCGAGCAGTACTTC
TRBV27,-,-,TRBJ1-1,CASSMTGTEAFF,TGTGCCAGCAGTATGACAGGAACTGAAGCTTTCTTT
TRBV7-9,-,-,TRBJ1-1,CASTGDTNTEAFF,TGTGCCAGCACCGGAGATACGAACACTGAAGCTTTCTTT
TRBV6-4,-,-,TRBJ1-5,CASNLQGTHQPQHF,TGTGCCAGCAACCTACAGGGAACTCATCAGCCCCAGCATTTT